This T cell receptor (beta chain) was retrieved from a study of OX40 agonist ivuxolimab in advanced cancers. Whole-study context: Intravenous ivuxolimab at 0.01 to 10 mg/kg was given to patients every 2 weeks.

General study results and limits: Dose levels from 0.1 to 3.0 mg/kg saw CD4+ and CD8+ blood T cells expand clonally by week 6.

The V gene's germline CDR1 is MGHRA and CDR2 YSYEKL. The CDR3 totals 19 residues. Germline trimming cut 0 bases from V and 1 base from J; bases unmatched to any gene: 8. Systemic immunosuppression or a history of autoimmune disease excluded patients. Only in-frame clones appear in the TCRdb table, and some are missing; sequencing was by immunoSEQ multiplex PCR. The profile covers around 46,000 clones, with 70% to 80% appearing a single time and roughly 3% taken by the ten largest. About this clone itself: Its antigen is unknown.

The chain uses TRBV4-1 and TRBJ2-1; 11 bases are shared with TRBD2. The receptor was derived from an adult with an advanced solid tumor such as melanoma, head and neck, liver or kidney cancer. The input for sequencing was CD4+ or CD8+ T cells sorted from blood, taken in a trial of the OX40 agonist ivuxolimab. The DNA for the CDR3 is TGCGCCAGCAGCCAAGATGTAGCGGGAGGGCTTGTATCCTACAATGAGCAGTTCTTC. It is translated as CASSQDVAGGLVSYNEQFF.